This T cell receptor (beta chain) stems from a study of CD8+ T cells in alopecia areata. Specified treatment: oral pan-JAK inhibitor, 5-10 mg twice daily. Following RNA extraction, reverse transcription yielded cDNA that acted as the sequencing template. Sequencing used immunoSEQ multiplex PCR; TCRdb keeps in-frame clones, though not all of them. This sample carries over 95,000 clones, roughly two thirds of them seen once, and the ten largest clones take less than 20%. Notes on this clone: Antigen unknown.

General study results and limits: Scalp clonality and expanded CD8+ clones among the top 100 fell significantly with tofacitinib. Whether baseline CD8+ expansion is linked to response remains uncertain, given a single nonresponder.

The sequencing here drew on CD8+ T cells sorted from blood, taken at week 4, from a patient treated with tofacitinib. The TCR sequence derives from a human donor with alopecia areata.

The chain's CDR3 is CASSFGTSDEQFF. The CDR3 nucleotides read TGTGCCAGCAGTTTTGGGACTAGCGATGAGCAGTTCTTC. V usage is TRBV2 and J usage is TRBJ2-1, with 10 bases matching TRBD2. J was trimmed by 8 bases and V by 5 bases; bases with no gene match: 3. CDR1 is SNHLY, CDR2 FYNNEI, per germline. CDR3 length equals 13 residues.